These 32 T cell receptor beta chains originate from one sample sequenced in a study of cytomegalovirus exposure and HLA in healthy donors. Sequencing used immunoSEQ multiplex PCR; TCRdb keeps in-frame clones, though not all of them. This sample has about 120,000 clones, with more than 70% found just once. Material for sequencing was PBMCs. The receptors shown here come from a woman in her 30s in good health and CMV-seronegative.

This clone has more than one count but fewer than ten. V gene TRBV7-2 combines with J gene TRBJ2-2; the match to TRBD2 covers 11 bases. Trimming took 6 bases from V and 4 from J; bases not matched to a gene: 1. CDR1 and CDR2 (germline): SGHTA, FQGNSA. There are 14 residues in the CDR3. The CDR3 loop reads CASRTSGATGELFF. The CDR3 nucleotides are TGTGCCAGCAGGACTAGCGGGGCCACCGGGGAGCTGTTTTTT.

The chain recombines TRBV5-1 with TRBJ1-4; D uncertain. Germline loops: CDR1 SGHRS, CDR2 YFSETQ. The CDR3 covers 14 residues. V was shortened by 4 bases and J by 10 bases, with 17 bases between the two germline ends. The DNA for the CDR3 is TGCGCCAGCAGCCCGTCCCAGGTACCTGGAAAACTGTTTTTT. This sequence encodes CASSPSQVPGKLFF.

A few counts support this clone. V and J are TRBV5-6 and TRBJ2-3; 7 bases are a match to TRBD2. Trimming cost V 4 bases and J 11 bases; bases outside gene matches: 10. The germline gives CDR1 SGHDT, CDR2 YYEEEE. The CDR3 is made up of 13 amino acids. The CDR3 sequence: CASSPGRELGQYF. The DNA for the CDR3 is TGTGCCAGCAGCCCCGGGCGGGAGTTGGGGCAGTATTTT.

V is TRBV5-5 and J is TRBJ2-7; D is undetermined. The CDR3 contains 12 residues. In germline, CDR1 is SGHKS, CDR2 YYEKEE (reference sequence). Trimming pared 3 bases from V and 7 bases from J, leaving 11 bases between. CDR3 bases: TGTGCCAGCAGCTACCCACATTCGGAGCAGTACTTC. It codes for CASSYPHSEQYF.

This clone was detected only once. V usage is TRBV4-1 and J usage is TRBJ1-2, with 10 positions matching TRBD1. The V gene end was trimmed by 0 bases and the J gene end by 2 bases; junction bases not matched to a gene: 9. Germline V gene sequence: CDR1 MGHRA, CDR2 YSYEKL. The CDR3 totals 18 residues. The DNA for the CDR3 is TGCGCCAGCAGCCAAGATGCCGGGACAGGGGATCGAAACTATGGCTACACCTTC. Translation: CASSQDAGTGDRNYGYTF.

The gene calls are TRBV6-6 and TRBJ1-2; 9 bases match TRBD1. The ends lost 2 bases at V and 3 bases at J; junction bases unmatched: 4. CDR1 is MNHNY, CDR2 SVGAGI, per germline (reference sequence). There are 15 residues in the CDR3. CDR3 sequence: CASSYPGQGYYGYTF. The CDR3 DNA sequence: TGTGCCAGCAGTTACCCGGGACAGGGCTACTATGGCTACACCTTC.

This CDR3 reads CATSTRDRVIEQYF. In nucleotides, the CDR3 is TGTGCCACCAGCACCCGGGACAGGGTTATCGAGCAGTACTTC. The chain couples TRBV15 to TRBJ2-7, with 9 bases lining up with TRBD1. The CDR3 is 14 residues long. Germline values: CDR1 LNHNV, CDR2 YYDKDF (reference sequence). Unmatched junction bases numbered 7, after V lost 4 bases and J lost 6 bases.

V and J are TRBV2 and TRBJ1-1; the D gene is possibly TRBD1 (5 bases). The CDR3 contains 14 residues. CDR1 and CDR2 from the germline V gene are SNHLY and FYNNEI. The ends were cut back, 6 bases at V and 6 bases at J, with 17 bases in the middle. This chain's CDR3 is CASSQDNLAPEAFF. The CDR3, as DNA: TGTGCCAGCAGCCAGGACAACCTCGCTCCTGAAGCTTTCTTT. Looking up the rest from reference TRBV2 and TRBJ1-1 gives the full variable domain: EPEVTQTPSHQVTQMGQEVILRCVPISNHLYFYWYRQILGQKVEFLVSFYNNEISEKSEIFDDQFSVERPDGSNFTLKIRSTKLEDSAMYFCASSQDNLAPEAFFGQGTRLTVV.

The rearrangement links TRBV11-3 to TRBJ1-2; D gene unclear. Looked up from germline, CDR1 is SGHNT and CDR2 is YENEEA. This CDR3 is built from 13 residues. Trimming cost V 3 bases and J 2 bases, with 7 bases left between them. CDR3 nucleotide sequence: TGTGCCAGCAGCTTCCTGGGCAACTATGGCTACACCTTC. It is translated as CASSFLGNYGYTF.

The chain couples TRBV7-2 to TRBJ2-6, with D possibly being TRBD2 (6 bases). V lost 2 bases to trimming and J lost 0 bases, with 14 bases between them. CDR1 is SGHTA, CDR2 FQGNSA, per germline. This CDR3 region has 18 residues. In DNA form, the CDR3 reads TGTGCCAGCAGCTTATTCTTCGCGGGGAGCTCTGGGGCCAACGTCCTGACTTTC. This gives the protein CASSLFFAGSSGANVLTF.

J is TRBJ2-7 and V is TRBV11-2; D is uncertain. CDR3 size: 16 residues. V was pared by 5 bases and J by 0 bases, with 17 bases between. Looked up from germline, CDR1 is SGHAT and CDR2 is FQNNGV. The CDR3 reads CASSDRVGASSYEQYF. As DNA, the CDR3 is TGTGCCAGCAGCGACCGGGTTGGTGCGAGCTCCTACGAGCAGTACTTC.

The chain employs TRBV27 and TRBJ1-1; unclear D gene. This CDR3 has 13 residues. Germline assignment: CDR1 MNHEY and CDR2 SMNVEV (reference sequence). Trimming removed 3 bases from V and 3 bases from J, with 8 bases in between. The CDR3 region has the DNA TGTGCCAGCAGTTTTCGGGAGGACACTGAAGCTTTCTTT. Translating it yields CASSFREDTEAFF.

As to this clone: The junction and the germline gene differ at one end; a read error may be behind it. The chain recombines TRBV13 with TRBJ1-5; perhaps TRBD1 as D (6 bases). The CDR3 is made up of 15 amino acids. Looked up from germline, CDR1 is PRHDT and CDR2 is FYEKMQ (reference sequence). CDR3 in DNA: TGTGCCAGCAGCCGGCGCGGGGGGGGCAACCAGCCCCAGCATTTT. Protein: CASSRRGGGNQPQHF.

CDR3 amino acids: CASSPGGQGSYTF. In nucleotides, the CDR3 is TGCGCCAGCAGCCCGGGGGGACAGGGGAGCTACACCTTC. This chain connects TRBV5-1 to TRBJ1-2; TRBD1 agrees at 10 bases. Germline loops: CDR1 SGHRS, CDR2 YFSETQ. This CDR3 has 13 amino acids. V shed 4 bases, J shed 9 bases, and the junction held 6 bases outside the gene matches. Using reference TRBV5-1 and TRBJ1-2 for the parts outside the CDR3, the full variable domain is KAGVTQTPRYLIKTRGQQVTLSCSPISGHRSVSWYQQTPGQGLQFLFEYFSETQRNKGNFPGRFSGRQFSNSRSEMNVSTLELGDSALYLCASSPGGQGSYTFGSGTRLTVV.

The J gene is TRBJ2-2, the V gene TRBV12-5; 8 nucleotides match TRBD2. The V and J ends lost 0 bases and 0 bases, in that order; junction bases with no gene match: 9. The CDR3 runs 19 residues. Germline CDR1 LGHNT, CDR2 FRNRAP. Written as DNA, the CDR3 is TGTGCTAGTGGTTTGGTACGGCAGACCGGGGGGGCGAACACCGGGGAGCTGTTTTTT. Translated, it gives CASGLVRQTGGANTGELFF.

This chain links TRBV15 with TRBJ2-3, with 7 bases fitting TRBD1. The CDR3 runs to 17 residues. Germline V CDR1 and CDR2: LNHNV, YYDKDF (reference sequence). V lost 2 bases and J lost 0; bases outside the gene matches: 8. CDR3 nucleotide sequence: TGTGCCACCAGCAGACCTAAGGGACAGATTAGCACAGATACGCAGTATTTT. It is translated as CATSRPKGQISTDTQYF. Using reference TRBV15 and TRBJ2-3 for the parts outside the CDR3, the full variable domain is DAMVIQNPRYQVTQFGKPVTLSCSQTLNHNVMYWYQQKSSQAPKLLFHYYDKDFNNEADTPDNFQSRRPNTSFCFLDIRSPGLGDTAMYLCATSRPKGQISTDTQYFGPGTRLTVL.

The chain employs TRBV28 and TRBJ1-3; D ambiguous. This CDR3 is built from 15 residues. Per the germline V gene, CDR1 is MDHEN and CDR2 is SYDVKM. The V and J ends lost 4 bases and 0 bases respectively, with 10 bases between them. In DNA, the CDR3 is TGTGCCAGCAGTTCCCCCGGGAGCTCTGGAAACACCATATATTTT. Translated, it gives CASSSPGSSGNTIYF.

The sample holds many counts of this clone. The rearrangement joins TRBV10-3 to TRBJ2-5; 10 bases align to TRBD1. The CDR3 has 15 amino acids. CDR1 is ENHRY and CDR2 is SYGVKD in the germline V gene. Germline trimming cut 4 bases from V and 2 bases from J; bases unmatched to any gene: 4. CDR3 loop: CAISGRTGGQETQYF. The CDR3, as DNA: TGTGCCATCAGTGGACGGACAGGGGGGCAAGAGACCCAGTACTTC.

CDR3 nucleotides: TGTGCCAGCATTGCTGCGGTGAGGGCGCTGAGCTCCTATAATTCACCCCTCCACTTT. Amino acid sequence: CASIAAVRALSSYNSPLHF. The chain recombines TRBV5-6 with TRBJ1-6, with unresolved D. Germline V gene lookup returns CDR1 SGHDT and CDR2 YYEEEE. This CDR3 has 19 residues. Trimming stripped 6 bases from V and 0 bases from J, with 22 bases between.

This clone showed up just once. The rearrangement uses TRBV6-5 and TRBJ2-5; 8 bases map to TRBD1. Per the germline V gene, CDR1 is MNHEY and CDR2 is SVGAGI. After removal of 2 bases from V and 5 bases from J, the junction contained 10 bases not matched to a gene. The CDR3 has 16 residues. CDR3 in DNA: TGTGCCAGCAGTTACAGTGTGACAGGGGTTGGGGAGACCCAGTACTTC. Translation: CASSYSVTGVGETQYF.

The chain joins TRBV6-1 to TRBJ2-2; 7 bases are shared with TRBD1. The V and J ends lost 7 bases and 9 bases, in that order; junction bases with no gene match: 14. This CDR3 spans 15 amino acids. Germline CDR1 and CDR2: MNHNS and SASEGT. CDR3 DNA: TGTGCCAGCATCATCATTACAGGGGAGAGTTGGGAGCTGTTTTTT. Amino acids: CASIIITGESWELFF.

The chain uses TRBV30 and TRBJ1-1; D possibly corresponds to TRBD1 (5 bases). The CDR3 is 14 residues long. V was pared by 2 bases and J by 1 base, with 11 bases between. Germline assignment: CDR1 GTSNPN and CDR2 SVGIG (reference sequence). The chain's CDR3 is CAWSSMGRNTEAFF. The CDR3 DNA reads TGTGCCTGGAGTTCCATGGGGCGGAACACTGAAGCTTTCTTT.

V and J are TRBV6-5 and TRBJ2-7; TRBD1 aligns across 8 bases. The CDR3 is 16 amino acids. After removal of 0 bases from V and 3 bases from J, the junction contained 7 bases not matched to a gene. CDR1 MNHEY and CDR2 SVGAGI come from the germline V gene. The CDR3 DNA reads TGTGCCAGCAGTTACTCGCAGGACAGGGCTCTCTACGAGCAGTACTTC. Translated: CASSYSQDRALYEQYF.

The chain is built from TRBV19 and TRBJ2-2; TRBD1 aligns across 8 bases. J gave up 5 bases and V 8 bases, and 4 bases lay outside the gene matches. The germline gives CDR1 LNHDA, CDR2 SQIVND (reference sequence). This CDR3 comprises 13 residues. CDR3 amino acids: CASLTGETGELFF. The CDR3 DNA sequence: TGTGCCAGTTTGACAGGGGAAACCGGGGAGCTGTTTTTT. Full variable domain (outside the CDR3, taken from reference TRBV19 and TRBJ2-2): DGGITQSPKYLFRKEGQNVTLSCEQNLNHDAMYWYRQDPGQGLRLIYYSQIVNDFQKGDIAEGYSVSREKKESFPLTVTSAQKNPTAFYLCASLTGETGELFFGEGSRLTVL.

This clone was seen only a few times. The chain carries TRBV7-9 and TRBJ2-7; D perhaps matches TRBD1 (7 bases). From germline, CDR1 is SEHNR and CDR2 FQNEAQ (reference sequence). CDR3 length: 16 amino acids. V was cut by 3 bases and J by 6 bases, with 21 bases left in between. CDR3 loop: CASSFRAGQIPGEQYF. The CDR3 nucleotides are TGTGCCAGCAGCTTTAGGGCGGGACAGATCCCTGGCGAGCAGTACTTC.

The J gene is TRBJ2-4, the V gene TRBV7-9; 7 bases match TRBD1. The CDR3 covers 16 residues. Per the germline V gene, CDR1 is SEHNR and CDR2 is FQNEAQ (reference sequence). With 7 bases clipped from V and 4 bases from J, the junction kept 13 bases outside the gene matches. In DNA, the CDR3 is TGTGCCAGCACCTCCGTCCCGGGACAGTTAAAAAACATTCAGTACTTC. Encoded protein: CASTSVPGQLKNIQYF.

The J gene is TRBJ2-5, the V gene TRBV7-8; 13 bases line up with TRBD2. The V segment lost 2 bases and the J segment 5 bases; nucleotides outside the gene matches: 5. Germline loops: CDR1 SGHVS, CDR2 FQNEAQ. The CDR3 runs to 16 residues. CDR3 bases: TGTGCCAGCAGCTTAAGGACTAGCGGGGGAAGTGAGACCCAGTACTTC. This translates into CASSLRTSGGSETQYF.

V and J are TRBV9 and TRBJ1-3; possibly TRBD1 for D (6 bases). The germline V gene encodes CDR1 SGDLS and CDR2 YYNGEE. Trimming removed 2 bases from V and 0 bases from J, with 15 bases in between. The CDR3 is 17 amino acids. CDR3 sequence: CASSVFDRLYSGNTIYF. CDR3 sequence (DNA): TGTGCCAGCAGCGTGTTTGACAGGCTTTACTCTGGAAACACCATATATTTT. Variable domain in full (rest from reference TRBV9 and TRBJ1-3): DSGVTQTPKHLITATGQRVTLRCSPRSGDLSVYWYQQSLDQGLQFLIQYYNGEERAKGNILERFSAQQFPDLHSELNLSSLELGDSALYFCASSVFDRLYSGNTIYFGEGSWLTVV.

The chain couples TRBV11-3 to TRBJ2-2; the match to TRBD1 covers 8 bases. This CDR3 is 16 amino acids long. Trimming cost V 1 base and J 3 bases; bases outside gene matches: 4. Germline V CDR1 and CDR2: SGHNT, YENEEA. The CDR3 DNA is TGTGCCAGCAGCTTAGTGGCAGGGGGCTACACCGGGGAGCTGTTTTTT. Protein: CASSLVAGGYTGELFF.

The chain combines TRBV6-5 with TRBJ2-5, with 7 bases fitting TRBD2. V shed 5 bases and J 2 bases; nucleotides not matched to a gene: 5. This CDR3 has 14 residues. Germline V gives CDR1 MNHEY, CDR2 SVGAGI. The CDR3 DNA follows: TGTGCCAGCAGTCCCGGCGGGGGTCAAGAGACCCAGTACTTC. It specifies CASSPGGGQETQYF.

The chain recombines TRBV19 with TRBJ1-2; D is possibly TRBD1 (5 bases). The CDR3 sequence is 12 residues long. V was pared by 3 bases and J by 7 bases, with 9 bases between. Germline assignment: CDR1 LNHDA and CDR2 SQIVND (reference sequence). The CDR3 protein is CASSIRQIGYTF. CDR3 sequence (DNA): TGTGCCAGTAGTATTCGACAGATTGGCTACACCTTC.

This sequence joins TRBV19 and TRBJ2-5; 9 nucleotides line up with TRBD2. This CDR3 has 14 amino acids. Trimming at V came to 11 bases and at J to 4 bases, leaving 11 bases not matched to a gene. Looked up from germline, CDR1 is LNHDA and CDR2 is SQIVND (reference sequence). For the CDR3, the DNA is TGTGCCTCTAGTAGGGCGGGGGGGACAGAGACCCAGTACTTC. Encoded protein: CASSRAGGTETQYF.